Each of the 17 T cell receptor beta chains below was sequenced from the same sample in a study of T cell repertoires in cytomegalovirus infection. The antigens for these receptors are not known. TCRdb recomputed calls from the reads with MiXCR, one row per CDR3 protein. Of approximately 130,000 distinct CDR3 sequences listed, more than 20% are singletons. Input material: PBMCs, sequenced either directly or after in vitro stimulation (not recorded which). The source is a human donor in good health (CMV status not recorded). Some clones in this sample may be carry-over from other donors' samples.

This clonotype was observed a few times. The CDR3 protein is CASNLGLSGANTGELFF. In DNA form, the CDR3 reads TGTGCCAGCAACCTGGGGCTTAGCGGAGCGAACACCGGGGAGCTGTTTTTT. The chain has TRBV12-3 or TRBV12-4 and TRBJ2-2; possible D gene TRBD2, 6 bases. This CDR3 is built from 17 residues. V was clipped by 7 bases and J by 0 bases, with 18 bases between them.

The chain employs TRBV11-3 and TRBJ2-1; D is perhaps TRBD2 (6 bases). Germline V gene sequence: CDR1 SGHNT, CDR2 YENEEA. The CDR3 consists of 18 residues. Between the trimmed V and J ends, which lost 2 bases and 6 bases, there was a span of 23 bases. The DNA for the CDR3 is TGTGCCAGCAGCTTAAGGCAGGGCGGGACCGTGGCCCTCAATGAGCAGTTCTTC. This encodes CASSLRQGGTVALNEQFF.

This clonotype occurred many times. The rearrangement uses TRBV7-8 and TRBJ2-7, with D possibly matching TRBD1 (6 bases). CDR1 and CDR2 from the germline V gene are SGHVS and FQNEAQ. The CDR3 is 17 amino acids. V lost 1 base to trimming and J lost 1 base, with 17 bases between them. As DNA, the CDR3 is TGTGCCAGCAGCTTAGAGGGAGCAGGGGCCCGATCCTACGAGCAGTACTTC. Amino acids: CASSLEGAGARSYEQYF.

The chain joins TRBV6-1 to TRBJ2-1; TRBD2 aligns across 11 bases. This CDR3 contains 15 residues. Trimming cost V 5 bases and J 9 bases; bases outside gene matches: 9. CDR1 MNHNS and CDR2 SASEGT come from the germline V gene. CDR3 region: CASSSTSGRSREQFF. CDR3 nucleotide sequence: TGTGCCAGCAGTTCAACTAGCGGGAGATCCCGTGAGCAGTTCTTC.

The gene calls are TRBV7-9 and TRBJ2-7, with D possibly being TRBD2 (6 bases). This CDR3 spans 13 amino acids. Germline CDR1 reads SEHNR; CDR2 reads FQNEAQ (reference sequence). V shed 6 bases and J shed 3 bases, with 12 bases lying between them. In DNA form, the CDR3 reads TGTGCCAGCAGGAACAGCGGGCTCTACGAGCAGTACTTC. Protein sequence: CASRNSGLYEQYF.

CDR3 sequence (DNA): TGTGCCAGCAGCTTGGGCTACGGACGGCGAGGAAATGGCTACACCTTC. Its protein is CASSLGYGRRGNGYTF. The V gene is TRBV5-6, the J gene TRBJ1-2; D remains ambiguous. This CDR3 spans 16 amino acids. Trimming pared 0 bases from V and 6 bases from J, leaving 18 bases between. Germline CDR1 is SGHDT and CDR2 is YYEEEE.

This clonotype was recorded a few times. The gene calls are TRBV28 and TRBJ2-3, with D tentatively TRBD1 (5 bases). The CDR3 length is 15 residues. The germline gives CDR1 MDHEN, CDR2 SYDVKM. The V and J ends lost 4 bases and 0 bases respectively, with 11 bases between them. The CDR3 here is CASSWGGTSTDTQYF. In DNA form, the CDR3 reads TGTGCCAGCAGTTGGGGCGGAACTAGCACAGATACGCAGTATTTT.

This clonotype was seen repeatedly, ten times or more. This chain links TRBV7-8 with TRBJ2-5; the match to TRBD2 covers 14 bases. The V and J ends lost 5 bases and 4 bases, in that order; junction bases with no gene match: 6. The CDR3 sequence is 16 residues long. Per germline, CDR1 SGHVS and CDR2 FQNEAQ. The CDR3 DNA reads TGTGCCAGCAGCCCCCAGGGACTAGCGGGAGTAGAGACCCAGTACTTC. Its translation: CASSPQGLAGVETQYF.

The rearrangement joins TRBV7-8 to TRBJ2-1; 9 nucleotides line up with TRBD2. This CDR3 is built from 16 residues. Looked up from germline, CDR1 is SGHVS and CDR2 is FQNEAQ. V shed 5 bases, J shed 5 bases, and the junction held 10 bases outside the gene matches. The CDR3 is CASSRDAGGPNNEQFF. CDR3 in DNA: TGTGCCAGCAGCCGAGATGCGGGAGGGCCTAACAATGAGCAGTTCTTC.

This clonotype was found once. The rearrangement links TRBV6-5 to TRBJ1-5; D is ambiguous. V lost 4 bases and J lost 7, with 17 bases in between. Per germline, CDR1 MNHEY and CDR2 SVGAGI. The CDR3 has 15 amino acids. CDR3 nucleotides: TGTGCCAGCAGTTCCCTGTCGGGTATGGGACAGCCCCAGCATTTT. This encodes CASSSLSGMGQPQHF.

This clonotype was observed a few times. The chain combines TRBV19 with TRBJ1-1; no clear D gene. The CDR3 contains 12 residues. The V gene lost 3 bases and the J gene lost 5 bases, with 7 bases spanning the gap. Germline V gives CDR1 LNHDA, CDR2 SQIVND (reference sequence). The chain's CDR3 is CASSIRATEAFF. The DNA for the CDR3 is TGTGCCAGTAGTATCCGAGCGACTGAAGCTTTCTTT. The complete variable domain, with remaining parts taken from reference TRBV19 and TRBJ1-1, reads DGGITQSPKYLFRKEGQNVTLSCEQNLNHDAMYWYRQDPGQGLRLIYYSQIVNDFQKGDIAEGYSVSREKKESFPLTVTSAQKNPTAFYLCASSIRATEAFFGQGTRLTVV.

This clonotype showed up just a few times. The chain is built from TRBV4-1 and TRBJ2-7; 7 positions match TRBD2. This CDR3 region has 16 residues. With V trimmed by 1 base and J by 4 bases, 10 bases remained unmatched. The germline V gene has CDR1 MGHRA and CDR2 YSYEKL. CDR3 sequence (DNA): TGCGCCAGCAGCCAAGTGGTGGGAGGGGCACCTTACGAGCAGTACTTC. Residues: CASSQVVGGAPYEQYF.

This chain joins TRBV11-3 and TRBJ2-1, with TRBD1 identical over 8 bases. This CDR3 is built from 16 residues. V trimming: 1 base; J trimming: 4 bases; junction bases outside the gene matches: 6. From germline, CDR1 is SGHNT and CDR2 YENEEA. CDR3 in DNA: TGTGCCAGCAGCTTAGTGGGCGACAGGGGTTACAATGAGCAGTTCTTC. Amino acids: CASSLVGDRGYNEQFF. The variable domain in full, with the rest retrieved from reference TRBV11-3 and TRBJ2-1, is EAGVVQSPRYKIIEKKQPVAFWCNPISGHNTLYWYLQNLGQGPELLIRYENEEAVDDSQLPKDRFSAERLKGVDSTLKIQPAELGDSAVYLCASSLVGDRGYNEQFFGPGTRLTVL.

The rearrangement joins TRBV2 to TRBJ2-7; D ambiguous. V was pared by 3 bases and J by 4 bases, with 7 bases between. This CDR3 comprises 12 residues. CDR1 and CDR2 (germline): SNHLY, FYNNEI. In nucleotides, the CDR3 is TGTGCCAGCAGTGACAGGATTTACGAGCAGTACGTC. The encoded protein is CASSDRIYEQYV.

The V gene is TRBV14, the J gene TRBJ1-4; D is undetermined. The V gene lost 4 bases and the J gene lost 8 bases, with 11 bases spanning the gap. The CDR3 covers 13 residues. Germline V lookup: CDR1 SGHDN, CDR2 FVKESK. CDR3 amino acids: CASSPRVAEKLFF. The CDR3 DNA reads as TGTGCCAGCAGCCCAAGAGTGGCAGAAAAACTGTTTTTT. Drawing the rest from reference TRBV14 and TRBJ1-4, the complete variable domain is EAGVTQFPSHSVIEKGQTVTLRCDPISGHDNLYWYRRVMGKEIKFLLHFVKESKQDESGMPNNRFLAERTGGTYSTLKVQPAELEDSGVYFCASSPRVAEKLFFGSGTQLSVL.

This clonotype was seen many times. The rearrangement uses TRBV12-3 or TRBV12-4 and TRBJ2-3; 7 nucleotides line up with TRBD2. The CDR3 is 17 residues long. J lost 0 bases, V lost 5 bases, and 11 bases had no gene match. CDR3 protein: CASSGATSPSSTDTQYF. The CDR3 bases are TGTGCCAGCAGTGGGGCGACTAGCCCTTCTAGCACAGATACGCAGTATTTT.

This chain uses TRBV11-2 with TRBJ1-1; 7 bases agree with TRBD1. V shed 5 bases and J 3 bases; nucleotides not matched to a gene: 3. Germline values: CDR1 SGHAT, CDR2 FQNNGV. This CDR3 contains 13 residues. This chain's CDR3 is CASSPTGDTEAFF. Here the CDR3 DNA reads TGTGCCAGCAGCCCAACAGGGGACACTGAAGCTTTCTTT.